This entry is about one T cell receptor beta chain. Study processing details: Researchers report that nucleated cell counts were estimated from reference gene primer amplification. The repertoire was sequenced with immunoSEQ multiplex PCR; TCRdb's copy has only in-frame clones and lacks some. D and trimming come from the DNA, and the V and J calls and clone size come from that table. The repertoire consists of about 200,000 clones, with roughly nine tenths occurring once and the leading ten covering 0.75% to 0.9%. The CDR3 is 15 amino acids. Trimming shortened V by 2 bases and J by 2 bases, and 10 bases separated the two germline ends. Germline V lookup: CDR1 MDHEN, CDR2 SYDVKM. The entry originates in a study of blood T cell repertoires in COVID-19. The overall study: Acute and convalescent COVID-19 specimens originated in the United States, Italy and Spain. PBMCs, B-cell-depleted T cells, or T cells were the source of the cDNA or gDNA that made up the material.

The receptor comes from a woman in her 70s with acute or convalescent COVID-19. This chain joins TRBV28 and TRBJ1-5; tentatively, D is TRBD1 (6 bases). The sequenced material came from peripheral blood. CDR3 residues: CASSLRGGGNQPQHF. The CDR3 region has the DNA TGTGCCAGCAGTTTAAGAGGGGGTGGCAATCAGCCCCAGCATTTT.